This TCR beta chain was obtained from a study of blood T cell repertoires in COVID-19 (dated by TCRdb to 2019 to 2021). Regarding the complete study: The collaborator samples originated in the United States, Italy and Spain and spanned the acute and convalescent phases of COVID-19. HLA class I and class II types, where available, came from metadata supplied by the sample provider rather than from assay-based typing. The material from the prospective study consisted of cDNA or gDNA derived from T cells, B-cell-depleted T cells, or PBMCs. Samples were obtained from the ongoing ImmuneRACE study (first 160 participants) and from some 1,200 subjects provided by 6 global collaborators. The dataset comprised deeply sampled blood TCRbeta repertoires from subjects exposed to, actively infected with, or recovered from COVID-19. The repertoires were released in a freely available public database intended as a resource for research on the immune response to SARS-CoV-2. The sample metadata nearly always contained a de-identified subject ID, COVID-19 status, age in years and sex. Summary of the overall study and its limitations: Clinical and demographic metadata were provided uncurated, with the amount varying by source and participant.

Each collaborating institution followed its own protocols to collect whole blood in K2EDTA tubes. For TCRbeta analysis, collaborators shipped samples as frozen whole blood, isolated PBMCs, or DNA extracted from either of those sample types. CDR3 length: 14 amino acids, cysteine to phenylalanine. Only the CDR3 portion is preserved as DNA: 42 bases, with reading frame beginning at the first base. Looking up the germline V gene yields CDR1 SGHDN and CDR2 FVKESK. V is shortened by 4 bases, J by 2 bases, and the region joining them spans 9 bases. The immunoSEQ Assay, a bias-controlled multiplex PCR, was used to amplify TCRbeta CDR3 regions from genomic DNA. Regarding the original processing steps: Within the assay, amplification of reference gene primers was used to estimate how many nucleated cells each sample contained. Sequence reads were collapsed and filtered to measure the absolute abundance of every unique TCRbeta CDR3 rearrangement. For each sample, productive Simpson clonality was calculated as the square root of Simpson's diversity index across productive rearrangements. TCRdb carries this immuneACCESS record with in-frame sequences only. Its versions omit some clonotypes, under half of them owing to an unresolved V gene in the studies checked, with the rest unexplained. V and J calls and clone size are given by that table; D and trimming were obtained from the DNA. The sample includes around 300,000 clones, with 88% observed a single time. Under 4.5% of the sample belongs to the ten largest clones.

Remarks on this clone: No cognate antigen has been identified for it. No base-level quality is on record; no much larger clone is a single base apart.

Specimen: peripheral blood. This sequence originates from a woman in her forties or fifties with active or convalescent COVID-19. The rearranged segments are TRBV14 and TRBJ1-3, with no D gene named confidently. The CDR3 protein: CASSPIQPGNTIYF. Here is the DNA: TGTGCCAGCAGCCCGATACAGCCTGGAAACACCATATATTTT. Full variable domain (CDR3 extended with the reference TRBV14 and TRBJ1-3 proteins): EAGVTQFPSHSVIEKGQTVTLRCDPISGHDNLYWYRRVMGKEIKFLLHFVKESKQDESGMPNNRFLAERTGGTYSTLKVQPAELEDSGVYFCASSPIQPGNTIYFGEGSWLTVV.